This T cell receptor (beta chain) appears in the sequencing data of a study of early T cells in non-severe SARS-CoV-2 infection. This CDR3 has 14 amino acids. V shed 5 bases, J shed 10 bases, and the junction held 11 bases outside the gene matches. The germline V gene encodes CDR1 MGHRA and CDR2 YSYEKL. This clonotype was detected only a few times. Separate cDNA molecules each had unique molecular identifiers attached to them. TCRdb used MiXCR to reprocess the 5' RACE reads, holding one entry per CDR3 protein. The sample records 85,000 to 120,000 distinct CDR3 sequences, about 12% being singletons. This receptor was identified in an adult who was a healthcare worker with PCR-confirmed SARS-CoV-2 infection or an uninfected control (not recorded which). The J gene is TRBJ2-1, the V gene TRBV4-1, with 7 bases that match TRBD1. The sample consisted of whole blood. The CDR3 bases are TGCGCCAGCAGCGACAAATCAAGGGGGCGAGAGCAGTTCTTC. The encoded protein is CASSDKSRGREQFF.